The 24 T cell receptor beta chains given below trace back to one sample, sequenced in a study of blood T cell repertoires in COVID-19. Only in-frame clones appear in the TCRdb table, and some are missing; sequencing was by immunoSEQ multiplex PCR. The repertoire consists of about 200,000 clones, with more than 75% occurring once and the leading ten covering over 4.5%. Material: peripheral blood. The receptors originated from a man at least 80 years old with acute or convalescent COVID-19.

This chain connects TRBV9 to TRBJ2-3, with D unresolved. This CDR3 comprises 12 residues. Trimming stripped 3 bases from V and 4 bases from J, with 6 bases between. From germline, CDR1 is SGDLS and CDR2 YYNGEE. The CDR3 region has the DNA TGTGCCAGCAGCGCCCCAGCAGATACGCAGTATTTT. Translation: CASSAPADTQYF.

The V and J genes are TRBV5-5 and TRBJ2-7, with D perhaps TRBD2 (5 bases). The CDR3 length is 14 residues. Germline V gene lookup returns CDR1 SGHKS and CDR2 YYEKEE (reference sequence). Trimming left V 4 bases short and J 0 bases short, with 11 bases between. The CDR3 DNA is TGTGCCAGCAGCGAGGAGACTACCTCCTACGAGCAGTACGTC. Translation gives CASSEETTSYEQYV.

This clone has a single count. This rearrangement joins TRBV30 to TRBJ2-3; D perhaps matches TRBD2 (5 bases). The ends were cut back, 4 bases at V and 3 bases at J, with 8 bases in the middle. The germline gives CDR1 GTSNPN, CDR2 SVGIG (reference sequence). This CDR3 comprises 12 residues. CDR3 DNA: TGTGCCTGGAACCCGGGGACAGATACGCAGTATTTT. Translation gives CAWNPGTDTQYF.

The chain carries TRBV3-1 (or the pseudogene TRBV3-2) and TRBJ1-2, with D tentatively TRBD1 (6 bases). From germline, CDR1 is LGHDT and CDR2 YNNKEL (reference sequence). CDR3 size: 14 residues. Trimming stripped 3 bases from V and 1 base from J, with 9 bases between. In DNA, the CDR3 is TGTGCCAGCAGCCACAGGGGTGGTAACTATGGCTACACCTTC. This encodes CASSHRGGNYGYTF.

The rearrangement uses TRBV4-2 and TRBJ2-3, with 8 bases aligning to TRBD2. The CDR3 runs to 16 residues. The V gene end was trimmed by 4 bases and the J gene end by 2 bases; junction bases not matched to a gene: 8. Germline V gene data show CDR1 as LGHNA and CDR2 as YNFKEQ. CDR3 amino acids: CASSPLAGSATDTQYF. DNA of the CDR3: TGTGCCAGCAGCCCCCTAGCGGGCAGCGCCACAGATACGCAGTATTTT.

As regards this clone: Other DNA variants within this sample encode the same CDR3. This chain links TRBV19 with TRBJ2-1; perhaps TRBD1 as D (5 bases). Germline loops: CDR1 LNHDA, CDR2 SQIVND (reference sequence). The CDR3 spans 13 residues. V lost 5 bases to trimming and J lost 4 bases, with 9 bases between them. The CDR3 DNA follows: TGTGCCAGTAGTGACAGAGGTTACAATGAGCAGTTCTTC. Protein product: CASSDRGYNEQFF. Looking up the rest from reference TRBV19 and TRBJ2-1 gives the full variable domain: DGGITQSPKYLFRKEGQNVTLSCEQNLNHDAMYWYRQDPGQGLRLIYYSQIVNDFQKGDIAEGYSVSREKKESFPLTVTSAQKNPTAFYLCASSDRGYNEQFFGPGTRLTVL.

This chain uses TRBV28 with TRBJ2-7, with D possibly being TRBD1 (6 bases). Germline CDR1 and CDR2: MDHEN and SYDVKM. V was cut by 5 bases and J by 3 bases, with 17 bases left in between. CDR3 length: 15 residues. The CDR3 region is CASSPPGQRSYEQYF. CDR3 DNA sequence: TGTGCCAGCAGTCCGCCCGGACAGCGGAGCTACGAGCAGTACTTC.

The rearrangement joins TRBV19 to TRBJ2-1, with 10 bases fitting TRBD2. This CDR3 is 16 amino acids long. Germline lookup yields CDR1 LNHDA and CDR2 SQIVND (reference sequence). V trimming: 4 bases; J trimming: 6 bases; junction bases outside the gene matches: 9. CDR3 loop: CASSKTSGWRSNEQFF. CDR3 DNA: TGTGCCAGTAGTAAGACTAGCGGGTGGAGATCCAATGAGCAGTTCTTC.

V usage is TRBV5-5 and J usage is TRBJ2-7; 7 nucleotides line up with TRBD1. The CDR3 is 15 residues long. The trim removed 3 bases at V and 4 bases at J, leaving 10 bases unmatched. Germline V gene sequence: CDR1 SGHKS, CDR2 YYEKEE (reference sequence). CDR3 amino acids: CASSSGGRGWYEQYV. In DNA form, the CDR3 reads TGTGCCAGCAGCTCTGGGGGCAGGGGGTGGTACGAGCAGTACGTC.

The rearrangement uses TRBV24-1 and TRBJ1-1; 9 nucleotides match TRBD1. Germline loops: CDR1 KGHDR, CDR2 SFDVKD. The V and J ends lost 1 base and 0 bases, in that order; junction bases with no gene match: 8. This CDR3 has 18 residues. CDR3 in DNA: TGTGCCACCAGTGATTTCGGGACAGGGAGGACCATGAACACTGAAGCTTTCTTT. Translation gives CATSDFGTGRTMNTEAFF.

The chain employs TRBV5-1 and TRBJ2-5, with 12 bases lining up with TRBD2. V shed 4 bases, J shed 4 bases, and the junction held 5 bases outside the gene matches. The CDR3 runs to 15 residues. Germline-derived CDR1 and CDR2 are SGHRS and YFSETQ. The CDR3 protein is CASSLGLAGPETQYF. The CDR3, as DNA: TGCGCCAGCAGCCTCGGACTAGCGGGACCAGAGACCCAGTACTTC.

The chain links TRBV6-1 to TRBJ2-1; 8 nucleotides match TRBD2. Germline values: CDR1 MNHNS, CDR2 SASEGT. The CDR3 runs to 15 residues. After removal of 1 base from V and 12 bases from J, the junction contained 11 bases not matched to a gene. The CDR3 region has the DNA TGTGCCAGCAGTGAAGGACGGGGGGGCGGCTACGGGCAGTTCTTC. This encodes CASSEGRGGGYGQFF.

CDR3 coding DNA: TGTGCCAGCCTAAGACAGGGCCCCGGGGAGCTGTTTTTT. Protein product: CASLRQGPGELFF. The chain carries TRBV6-5 and TRBJ2-2, with 7 bases identical to TRBD1. The CDR3 is 13 residues long. The germline CDR1 and CDR2 sequences are MNHEY and SVGAGI. J was trimmed by 6 bases and V by 8 bases; bases with no gene match: 6.

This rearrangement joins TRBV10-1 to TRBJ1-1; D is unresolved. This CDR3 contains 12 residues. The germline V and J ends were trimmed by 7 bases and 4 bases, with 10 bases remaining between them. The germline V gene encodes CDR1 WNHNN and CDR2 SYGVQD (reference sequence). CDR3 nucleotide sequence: TGCGCCAGCACCAGCCGGGGCACTGAAGCTTTCTTT. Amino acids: CASTSRGTEAFF.

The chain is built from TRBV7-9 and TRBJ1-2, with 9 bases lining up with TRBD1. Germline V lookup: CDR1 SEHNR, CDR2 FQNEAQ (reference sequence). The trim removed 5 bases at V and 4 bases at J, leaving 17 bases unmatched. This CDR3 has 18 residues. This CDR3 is CASSPKGGRTGEGYGYTF. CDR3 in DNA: TGTGCCAGCAGCCCTAAAGGGGGGCGGACAGGGGAAGGCTATGGCTACACCTTC. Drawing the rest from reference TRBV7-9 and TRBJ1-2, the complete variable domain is DTGVSQNPRHKITKRGQNVTFRCDPISEHNRLYWYRQTLGQGPEFLTYFQNEAQLEKSRLLSDRFSAERPKGSFSTLEIQRTEQGDSAMYLCASSPKGGRTGEGYGYTFGSGTRLTVV.

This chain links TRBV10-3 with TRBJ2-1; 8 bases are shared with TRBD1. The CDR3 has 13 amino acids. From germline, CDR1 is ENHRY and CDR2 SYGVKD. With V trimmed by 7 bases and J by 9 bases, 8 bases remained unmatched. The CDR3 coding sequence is TGTGCCATCACCGACAGGGGAGAAAGTGAGCAGTTCTTC. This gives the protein CAITDRGESEQFF.

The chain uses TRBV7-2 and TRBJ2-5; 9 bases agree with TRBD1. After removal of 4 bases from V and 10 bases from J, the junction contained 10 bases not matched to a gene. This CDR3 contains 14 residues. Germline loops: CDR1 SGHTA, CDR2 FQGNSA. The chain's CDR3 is CASSYPGTGTFQYF. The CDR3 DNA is TGTGCCAGCAGCTACCCCGGGACAGGGACGTTCCAGTACTTC.

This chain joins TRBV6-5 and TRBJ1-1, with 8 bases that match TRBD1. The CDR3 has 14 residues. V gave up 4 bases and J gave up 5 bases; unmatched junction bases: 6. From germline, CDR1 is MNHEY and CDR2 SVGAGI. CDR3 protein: CASSSTGVETEAFF. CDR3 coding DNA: TGTGCCAGCAGTTCGACAGGGGTTGAAACTGAAGCTTTCTTT.

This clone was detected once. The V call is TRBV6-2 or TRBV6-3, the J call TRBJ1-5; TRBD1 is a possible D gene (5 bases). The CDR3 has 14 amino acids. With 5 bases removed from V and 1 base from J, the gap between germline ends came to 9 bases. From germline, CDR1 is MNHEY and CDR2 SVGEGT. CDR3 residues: CASSPWGSNQPQHF. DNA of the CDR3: TGTGCCAGCAGTCCCTGGGGCAGCAATCAGCCCCAGCATTTT.

The CDR3 nucleotides are TGTGCCAGCAGCTTAAACGGACAGAACTACGAGCAGTACTTC. Translating it yields CASSLNGQNYEQYF. The chain links TRBV11-1 to TRBJ2-7; possible D gene TRBD1, 6 bases. The germline CDR1 and CDR2 sequences are SGHAT and FQDESV (reference sequence). The V end was cut by 2 bases, the J end by 3 bases, with 11 bases between. CDR3 length: 14 residues. The full variable domain, its missing parts supplied by reference TRBV11-1 and TRBJ2-7, is EAEVAQSPRYKITEKSQAVAFWCDPISGHATLYWYRQILGQGPELLVQFQDESVVDDSQLPKDRFSAERLKGVDSTLKIQPAELGDSAMYLCASSLNGQNYEQYFGPGTRLTVT.

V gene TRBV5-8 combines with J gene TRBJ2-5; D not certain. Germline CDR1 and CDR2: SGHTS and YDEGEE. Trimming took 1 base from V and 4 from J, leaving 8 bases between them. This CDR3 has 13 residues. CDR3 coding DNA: TGTGCCAGCAGCTTGTCAAAAATAGAGACCCAGTACTTC. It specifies CASSLSKIETQYF.

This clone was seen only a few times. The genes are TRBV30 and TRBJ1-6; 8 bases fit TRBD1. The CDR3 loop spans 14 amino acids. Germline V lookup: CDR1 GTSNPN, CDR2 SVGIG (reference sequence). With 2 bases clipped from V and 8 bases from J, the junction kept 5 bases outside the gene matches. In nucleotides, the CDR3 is TGTGCCTGGAGTCGGACAGGGAAAGATTCACCCCTCCACTTT. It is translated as CAWSRTGKDSPLHF.

The CDR3 coding sequence is TGCGCCAGCAGCCAAGATCGCGCTGGGAGGGAGACCCAGTACTTC. Translating it yields CASSQDRAGRETQYF. The chain is built from TRBV4-1 and TRBJ2-5, with a tentative D call TRBD2 (6 bases). V lost 0 bases to trimming and J lost 5 bases, with 13 bases between them. CDR3 length equals 15 residues. Germline V lookup: CDR1 MGHRA, CDR2 YSYEKL.

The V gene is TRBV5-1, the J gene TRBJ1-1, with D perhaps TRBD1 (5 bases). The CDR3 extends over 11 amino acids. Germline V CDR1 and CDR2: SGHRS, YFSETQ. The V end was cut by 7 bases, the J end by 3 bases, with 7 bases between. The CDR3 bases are TGCGCCAGCGGGGGGGACACTGAAGCTTTCTTT. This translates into CASGGDTEAFF.